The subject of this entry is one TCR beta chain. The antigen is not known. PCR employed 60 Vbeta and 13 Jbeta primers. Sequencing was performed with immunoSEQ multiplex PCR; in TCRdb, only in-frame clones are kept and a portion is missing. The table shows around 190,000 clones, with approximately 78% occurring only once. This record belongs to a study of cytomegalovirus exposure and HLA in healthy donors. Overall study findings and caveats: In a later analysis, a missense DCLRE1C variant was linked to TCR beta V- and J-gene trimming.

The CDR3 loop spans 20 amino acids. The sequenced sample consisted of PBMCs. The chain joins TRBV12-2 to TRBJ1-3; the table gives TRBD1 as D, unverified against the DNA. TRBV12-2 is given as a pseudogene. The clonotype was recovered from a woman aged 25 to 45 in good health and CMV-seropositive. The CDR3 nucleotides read TGTGCAAGTCGCTTAGCGCATTTGACAGGGGGCAATTTTAATGGAAACACCATATATTTT. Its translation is CASRLAHLTGGNFNGNTIYF.